Below are 15 T cell receptor beta chains sequenced from a single sample in a study of cytomegalovirus exposure and HLA in healthy donors. Both 60 Vbeta primers and 13 Jbeta primers went into the PCR. Assay used: immunoSEQ multiplex PCR; TCRdb lists only in-frame clones, some missing. This sample has 150,000 to 200,000 clones, with approximately 80% found just once. The sequenced material came from PBMCs. Receptors were obtained from a boy younger than 10 in good health and CMV-seronegative.

The V and J genes are TRBV6-5 and TRBJ1-2, with 7 bases lining up with TRBD1. V lost 7 bases, J lost 6 bases, and 5 bases stayed unmatched. The CDR3 spans 12 residues. Germline V gene sequence: CDR1 MNHEY, CDR2 SVGAGI. The CDR3 region has the DNA TGTGCCAGCACCTTGACAGGGAATGGCTACACCTTC. It translates to CASTLTGNGYTF.

This chain links TRBV7-6 with TRBJ2-1, with D possibly being TRBD2 (6 bases). The CDR3 is made up of 14 amino acids. Germline V gene sequence: CDR1 SGHVS, CDR2 FNYEAQ. V shed 5 bases and J shed 3 bases, with 11 bases lying between them. The CDR3 region is CASSPGTHYNEQFF. CDR3 coding DNA: TGTGCCAGCAGCCCCGGGACTCACTACAATGAGCAGTTCTTC.

V is TRBV18 and J is TRBJ1-5; weak D call: TRBD1 (5 bases). Trimming removed 6 bases at V and 6 bases at J, with 21 bases between. CDR1 is KGHSH, CDR2 LQKENI, per germline. CDR3 length equals 16 residues. CDR3 amino acids: CASSQNGPGRGQPQHF. Written as DNA, the CDR3 is TGTGCCAGCTCCCAAAACGGGCCGGGGAGGGGTCAGCCCCAGCATTTT. Full variable domain (outside the CDR3, taken from reference TRBV18 and TRBJ1-5): NAGVMQNPRHLVRRRGQEARLRCSPMKGHSHVYWYRQLPEEGLKFMVYLQKENIIDESGMPKERFSAEFPKEGPSILRIQQVVRGDSAAYFCASSQNGPGRGQPQHFGDGTRLSIL.

The chain has TRBV7-2 and TRBJ2-7; 11 nucleotides line up with TRBD1. V lost 5 bases, J lost 5 bases, and 5 bases stayed unmatched. Germline V gene sequence: CDR1 SGHTA, CDR2 FQGNSA. This CDR3 comprises 14 residues. As DNA, the CDR3 is TGTGCCAGCAGCCCGGACAGGGGGCGAGACGAGCAGTACTTC. Translation gives CASSPDRGRDEQYF.

This clone was found once. This rearrangement joins TRBV19 to TRBJ1-6; 8 bases agree with TRBD1. Germline CDR1 and CDR2: LNHDA and SQIVND (reference sequence). V gave up 6 bases and J gave up 5 bases; unmatched junction bases: 6. The CDR3 runs to 15 residues. The CDR3 sequence: CASSLGQGHNSPLHF. CDR3 sequence (DNA): TGTGCCAGTAGCCTTGGACAGGGCCATAATTCACCCCTCCACTTT.

On this clone itself: Other nucleotide sequences from this sample produce the same CDR3. The rearrangement uses TRBV6-5 and TRBJ1-1, with D perhaps matching TRBD1 (5 bases). In germline, CDR1 is MNHEY, CDR2 SVGAGI. This CDR3 is built from 13 residues. V lost 6 bases and J 1 base, leaving 9 bases between the germline ends. The CDR3 DNA is TGTGCCAGCAGCTTTGACAGGAACACTGAAGCTTTCTTT. Residues: CASSFDRNTEAFF.

The chain has TRBV28 and TRBJ1-6; TRBD1 might be the D (5 bases). V lost 5 bases and J lost 10, with 18 bases in between. The germline CDR1 and CDR2 sequences are MDHEN and SYDVKM. This CDR3 has 15 residues. The CDR3 bases are TGTGCCAGCAGTAAAGGAGGGGTGTCTAGGTCACCCCTCCACTTT. This encodes CASSKGGVSRSPLHF.

This clone is a singleton in its sample. The chain links TRBV18 to TRBJ2-7; TRBD2 might be the D (6 bases). The V end was cut by 5 bases, the J end by 2 bases, with 16 bases between. This CDR3 is built from 15 residues. Germline CDR1 is KGHSH and CDR2 is LQKENI. The CDR3 nucleotides read TGTGCCAGCTCAGCCGCCGGGAGACCCACCTACGAGCAGTACTTC. The encoded protein is CASSAAGRPTYEQYF.

The chain uses TRBV7-8 and TRBJ2-7; D is undetermined. This CDR3 contains 12 residues. Germline assignment: CDR1 SGHVS and CDR2 FQNEAQ. V gave up 5 bases and J gave up 2 bases, with 7 bases separating them. The CDR3 DNA reads as TGTGCCAGCAGCGTCCTTACCTACGAGCAGTACTTC. Translating it yields CASSVLTYEQYF.

The CDR3 coding sequence is TGTGCCAGTAGTGTCGGCGGGGGGGCTGATACGCAGTATTTT. Protein sequence: CASSVGGGADTQYF. The chain has TRBV19 and TRBJ2-3, with 9 bases identical to TRBD2. The V gene end was trimmed by 5 bases and the J gene end by 6 bases; junction bases not matched to a gene: 6. The CDR3 is made up of 14 amino acids. Germline V gene sequence: CDR1 LNHDA, CDR2 SQIVND (reference sequence).

The chain combines TRBV9 with TRBJ1-2, with D possibly matching TRBD1 (6 bases). CDR3 size: 15 residues. V lost 3 bases and J 4 bases, leaving 16 bases between the germline ends. Germline V CDR1 and CDR2: SGDLS, YYNGEE. CDR3 bases: TGTGCCAGCAGCGGAGGGCGGGGGGCATTCTATGGCTACACCTTC. Its translation: CASSGGRGAFYGYTF.

This clone was recorded only once. The chain recombines TRBV7-2 with TRBJ2-5, with TRBD1 as a possible D gene (5 bases). With 5 bases removed from V and 1 base from J, the gap between germline ends came to 11 bases. Germline CDR1 SGHTA, CDR2 FQGNSA. The CDR3 consists of 14 residues. The CDR3 DNA follows: TGTGCCAGCAGCCCTTACCAGGGCCAAGAGACCCAGTACTTC. Translating it yields CASSPYQGQETQYF.

The chain has TRBV2 and TRBJ2-5; the match to TRBD2 covers 12 bases. Looked up from germline, CDR1 is SNHLY and CDR2 is FYNNEI. The CDR3 contains 15 residues. The J segment lost 4 bases and the V segment lost 6 bases, leaving 6 bases of the junction unmatched. CDR3 in amino acids: CASRASGGAAETQYF. CDR3 nucleotides: TGTGCCAGCAGGGCTAGCGGGGGGGCGGCAGAGACCCAGTACTTC. Looking up the rest from reference TRBV2 and TRBJ2-5 gives the full variable domain: EPEVTQTPSHQVTQMGQEVILRCVPISNHLYFYWYRQILGQKVEFLVSFYNNEISEKSEIFDDQFSVERPDGSNFTLKIRSTKLEDSAMYFCASRASGGAAETQYFGPGTRLLVL.

Turning to this clone: One end of the junction fails to match germline, which may point to a read error. The chain links TRBV5-1 to TRBJ2-7; D might be TRBD1 (6 bases). This CDR3 spans 16 amino acids. Germline values: CDR1 SGHRS, CDR2 YFSETQ. DNA of the CDR3: TGCGCCAGCGGCTTGGCAAACCAGGGGTTTTCCTACGAGCAGTACTTC. Protein sequence: CASGLANQGFSYEQYF.

This clone was observed a handful of times. The chain combines TRBV7-2 with TRBJ2-3, with a weak D call TRBD1 (6 bases). CDR3 length: 13 residues. Trimming took 1 base from V and 7 from J, leaving 9 bases between them. CDR1 is SGHTA and CDR2 is FQGNSA in the germline V gene. In DNA, the CDR3 is TGTGCCAGCAGCTTAGACGGGACAAATACGCAGTATTTT. Translating gives CASSLDGTNTQYF.